The 23 T cell receptor beta chains listed next were all sequenced from one sample in a study of T cell changes during pregnancy in multiple sclerosis (dated by TCRdb to between 2018 and 2020). The library relied on the immunoSEQ multiplex PCR assay. TCRdb carries this immuneACCESS record with in-frame sequences only. Its versions omit some clonotypes, under half of them owing to an unresolved V gene in the studies checked, with the rest unexplained. Present in this sample are about 69,000 clones, around 90% of which were seen just once. Roughly 1.5% of the sample is held by the ten biggest clonotypes. The specimen was peripheral blood, collected in the third trimester of pregnancy. The source is a female donor with multiple sclerosis, enrolled in a pregnancy study.

The chain couples TRBV11-3 to TRBJ1-6; 8 bases are shared with TRBD1. This CDR3 is 14 amino acids long. Germline V gives CDR1 SGHNT, CDR2 YENEEA. V gave up 0 bases and J gave up 10 bases; unmatched junction bases: 2. CDR3 nucleotide sequence: TGTGCCAGCAGCTTAGAGGGACAGGACTCACCCCTCCACTTT. It yields the protein CASSLEGQDSPLHF.

This rearrangement joins TRBV6-5 to TRBJ2-7, with TRBD1 identical over 10 bases. Unmatched junction bases numbered 7, after V lost 1 base and J lost 4 bases. This CDR3 is built from 16 residues. CDR1 MNHEY and CDR2 SVGAGI come from the germline V gene. The CDR3 loop reads CASSYFGGQGQYEQYF. CDR3 DNA: TGTGCCAGCAGTTACTTTGGGGGACAGGGGCAGTACGAGCAGTACTTC.

The chain uses TRBV19 and TRBJ1-1; D gene unclear. V was pared by 4 bases and J by 10 bases, with 16 bases between. Germline-derived CDR1 and CDR2 are LNHDA and SQIVND (reference sequence). This CDR3 is built from 13 residues. For the CDR3, the DNA is TGTGCCAGTAGTACCGCCCCAACCGCGGGAGCTTTCTTT. Translated, it gives CASSTAPTAGAFF. Together with reference TRBV19 and TRBJ1-1, the CDR3 gives the full variable domain: DGGITQSPKYLFRKEGQNVTLSCEQNLNHDAMYWYRQDPGQGLRLIYYSQIVNDFQKGDIAEGYSVSREKKESFPLTVTSAQKNPTAFYLCASSTAPTAGAFFGQGTRLTVV.

The V and J genes are TRBV7-9 and TRBJ1-6; 9 bases align to TRBD1. V was clipped by 3 bases and J by 6 bases; unmatched bases: 3. Germline CDR1 reads SEHNR; CDR2 reads FQNEAQ (reference sequence). The CDR3 is 15 residues long. CDR3 coding DNA: TGTGCCAGCAGCTTCCACAGGGGGCTTAATTCACCCCTCCACTTT. It translates to CASSFHRGLNSPLHF.

This sequence joins TRBV30 and TRBJ1-5, with 9 nucleotides matching TRBD1. Germline assignment: CDR1 GTSNPN and CDR2 SVGIG (reference sequence). The CDR3 spans 17 residues. The ends lost 2 bases at V and 9 bases at J; junction bases unmatched: 17. CDR3 sequence (DNA): TGTGCCTGGAGTCGTACGTATGGGACAGGGACCAAGGGGCCCCAGCATTTT. It codes for CAWSRTYGTGTKGPQHF.

This clone was seen just once. This chain links TRBV5-8 with TRBJ1-1, with TRBD1 matching over 9 bases. Trimming at V came to 1 base and at J to 5 bases, leaving 3 bases not matched to a gene. Per the germline V gene, CDR1 is SGHTS and CDR2 is YDEGEE. The CDR3 sequence is 14 residues long. The CDR3 loop is CASSLTGGRTEAFF. CDR3 in DNA: TGTGCCAGCAGCTTGACAGGGGGCAGGACTGAAGCTTTCTTT.

The rearrangement joins TRBV5-4 to TRBJ2-3; 7 bases fit TRBD2. V was pared by 1 base and J by 4 bases, with 6 bases of the junction left unmatched. Germline lookup yields CDR1 SGHNT and CDR2 YYREEE (reference sequence). The CDR3 is 15 residues long. CDR3 loop: CASSLRLASADTQYF. Written as DNA, the CDR3 is TGTGCCAGCAGCTTGAGACTAGCTAGCGCAGATACGCAGTATTTT.

This chain joins TRBV5-1 and TRBJ2-3; 9 bases line up with TRBD1. After removal of 0 bases from V and 2 bases from J, the junction contained 13 bases not matched to a gene. In germline, CDR1 is SGHRS, CDR2 YFSETQ. This CDR3 contains 19 residues. CDR3 sequence reads: CASSLAEAFGTGSTDTQYF. The DNA for the CDR3 is TGCGCCAGCAGCTTGGCCGAGGCATTTGGGACAGGGTCCACAGATACGCAGTATTTT.

This clone was counted between two and nine times. This chain links TRBV27 with TRBJ1-6, with 8 bases matching TRBD1. Germline V gene data show CDR1 as MNHEY and CDR2 as SMNVEV (reference sequence). This CDR3 region has 15 residues. V trimming: 6 bases; J trimming: 3 bases; junction bases outside the gene matches: 4. The CDR3 nucleotides are TGTGCCAGCAGCAGGGGGCCTTACTATAATTCACCCCTCCACTTT. This sequence encodes CASSRGPYYNSPLHF.

The chain employs TRBV9 and TRBJ2-5; possibly TRBD1 for D (6 bases). Trimming took off 2 bases at V and 5 bases at J, with 16 bases between the two ends. This CDR3 is 15 amino acids long. Germline V gene data show CDR1 as SGDLS and CDR2 as YYNGEE. CDR3 residues: CASSVFAQGYETQYF. CDR3 sequence (DNA): TGTGCCAGCAGCGTCTTTGCGCAGGGGTATGAGACCCAGTACTTC.

The chain employs TRBV13 and TRBJ2-1; 7 bases agree with TRBD2. This CDR3 has 13 residues. V gave up 1 base and J gave up 6 bases; unmatched junction bases: 0. Germline V gene lookup returns CDR1 PRHDT and CDR2 FYEKMQ (reference sequence). CDR3 DNA: TGTGCCAGCAGCTTAGCGGGGGGCAATGAGCAGTTCTTC. Amino acid sequence: CASSLAGGNEQFF.

This chain uses TRBV19 with TRBJ1-5, with D uncertain. The germline CDR1 and CDR2 sequences are LNHDA and SQIVND (reference sequence). The V end lost 5 bases, the J end lost 6 bases, and 14 bases lay between the germline ends. CDR3 size: 14 residues. CDR3 residues: CASSSSEASQPQHF. The DNA for the CDR3 is TGTGCCAGTAGTTCCAGTGAGGCGAGTCAGCCCCAGCATTTT.

This chain links TRBV30 with TRBJ2-7, with TRBD1 matching over 8 bases. The length of the CDR3 is 14 residues. Trimming at V came to 2 bases and at J to 2 bases, leaving 5 bases not matched to a gene. CDR1 and CDR2 (germline): GTSNPN, SVGIG (reference sequence). CDR3 bases: TGTGCCTGGAGTTCCGGGACAGGCCCCTACGAGCAGTACTTC. Protein: CAWSSGTGPYEQYF.

The chain employs TRBV7-2 and TRBJ1-1; weak D call: TRBD1 (5 bases). V lost 2 bases and J 3 bases, leaving 13 bases between the germline ends. Germline V gene data show CDR1 as SGHTA and CDR2 as FQGNSA. The CDR3 has 15 residues. CDR3 sequence reads: CASSLNRGVDTEAFF. In DNA form, the CDR3 reads TGTGCCAGCAGCTTAAACCGGGGGGTGGACACTGAAGCTTTCTTT.

This clone was seen only a few times. The chain uses TRBV7-2 and TRBJ1-5; D is undetermined. CDR3 size: 16 residues. The germline V gene encodes CDR1 SGHTA and CDR2 FQGNSA. V was shortened by 4 bases and J by 5 bases, with 18 bases between the two germline ends. The CDR3 is CASSSPYVEGDQPQHF. CDR3 in DNA: TGTGCCAGCAGCTCCCCCTACGTGGAGGGCGATCAGCCCCAGCATTTT.

The rearrangement uses TRBV19 and TRBJ1-5; D uncertain. Trimming removed 6 bases at V and 11 bases at J, with 26 bases between. The CDR3 loop spans 16 amino acids. Germline loops: CDR1 LNHDA, CDR2 SQIVND (reference sequence). CDR3 amino acids: CASRNSPIGPFETQHF. CDR3 nucleotides: TGTGCCAGTAGGAACTCCCCAATCGGTCCGTTTGAGACCCAGCATTTT.

The chain joins TRBV7-6 to TRBJ2-3; 8 bases are shared with TRBD1. V gave up 5 bases and J gave up 5 bases; unmatched junction bases: 12. The CDR3 has 16 amino acids. The germline CDR1 and CDR2 sequences are SGHVS and FNYEAQ. The CDR3 DNA reads TGTGCCAGCAGCCTCCCGTGGCAGGGGGCAGGAGATACGCAGTATTTT. It specifies CASSLPWQGAGDTQYF.

This chain connects TRBV18 to TRBJ1-1; TRBD1 might be the D (6 bases). V was cut by 2 bases and J by 1 base, with 11 bases left in between. The V gene's germline CDR1 is KGHSH and CDR2 LQKENI. The CDR3 spans 15 residues. The CDR3 protein is CASSPTQGRNTEAFF. CDR3 DNA sequence: TGTGCCAGCTCACCAACCCAGGGGAGGAACACTGAAGCTTTCTTT.

The gene calls are TRBV6-1 and TRBJ2-1, with 10 positions matching TRBD2. This CDR3 is 15 amino acids long. Germline CDR1 and CDR2: MNHNS and SASEGT. With 1 base clipped from V and 7 bases from J, the junction kept 4 bases outside the gene matches. CDR3 amino acids: CASSEDSGGPNEQFF. As DNA, the CDR3 is TGTGCCAGCAGTGAAGATAGCGGGGGGCCTAATGAGCAGTTCTTC.

This chain links TRBV5-4 with TRBJ1-4; 8 bases match TRBD1. The germline gives CDR1 SGHNT, CDR2 YYREEE (reference sequence). V was clipped by 0 bases and J by 6 bases; unmatched bases: 1. This CDR3 is built from 14 residues. CDR3 protein: CASSLAQGDEKLFF. CDR3 DNA sequence: TGTGCCAGCAGCTTGGCACAGGGGGATGAAAAACTGTTTTTT.

V and J are TRBV5-6 and TRBJ2-2, with 8 bases lining up with TRBD1. There are 16 residues in the CDR3. The germline V gene encodes CDR1 SGHDT and CDR2 YYEEEE. After removal of 2 bases from V and 6 bases from J, the junction contained 9 bases not matched to a gene. CDR3 protein: CASSFSVGRGPGELFF. CDR3 bases: TGTGCCAGCAGCTTTTCTGTCGGCAGGGGGCCCGGGGAGCTGTTTTTT.

The genes are TRBV5-6 and TRBJ1-5; D perhaps matches TRBD1 (6 bases). Between the trimmed V and J ends, which lost 2 bases and 1 base, there was a span of 13 bases. The CDR3 runs to 16 residues. Per the germline V gene, CDR1 is SGHDT and CDR2 is YYEEEE. The CDR3 coding sequence is TGTGCCAGCAGCTTTAGGGGGTTCTCAAGCAATCAGCCCCAGCATTTT. This encodes CASSFRGFSSNQPQHF.

DNA of the CDR3: TGCAGCGTGGCCGGGACAGGGGATCAGCCCCAGCATTTT. Protein: CSVAGTGDQPQHF. This chain connects TRBV29-1 to TRBJ1-5; 10 bases line up with TRBD1. This CDR3 is 13 amino acids long. Losses at the gene ends were 6 bases for V and 5 bases for J; bases not matched to a gene: 4. CDR1 is SQVTM and CDR2 is ANQGSEA in the germline V gene.